Sequencing of this T cell receptor beta chain was carried out in a study of T cells in Graves' hyperthyroidism and ophthalmopathy. General study points: The blood repertoire included most of the expanded thyroid clonotypes above 0.001.

Points on this clonotype: The target antigen is unknown.

TCR beta CDR3 regions were amplified from RNA transcripts. HTBI primers were the set used in a first-round RT-PCR of the TCR CDR3. MiXCR, run by TCRdb on the multiplex PCR reads, gives a single entry per CDR3 protein. This table holds approximately 640,000 distinct CDR3 sequences, about 45% found once. Patients were excluded because of uncontrolled infection, other autoimmune disease, pregnancy or lactation. The CDR3 is 15 amino acids. V lost 10 bases to trimming and J lost 4 bases; unmatched junction nucleotides: 10. Germline loops: CDR1 SEHNR, CDR2 FQNEAQ (reference sequence). This chain joins TRBV7-9 and TRBJ2-6, with 7 bases fitting TRBD2. This clonotype originated in an adult man with Graves' disease, either hyperthyroidism or ophthalmopathy (not recorded which). Material: peripheral blood or thyroid tissue (not recorded which). The CDR3 is CATSGPTSGANVLTF. The CDR3, as DNA: TGTGCCACCAGTGGTCCGACTAGCGGGGCCAACGTCCTGACTTTC.